The source of this T cell receptor (beta chain) is a study of ipilimumab plus nivolumab after autologous stem cell transplantation. Study overall: Patients received a median of roughly five ipilimumab and roughly eight nivolumab doses.

Patients got ipilimumab 1 mg/kg beginning 14 to 28 days post-transplant. Through week 26, nivolumab 3 mg/kg IV was given weeks 1, 4, 7, 10, then biweekly. This CDR3 has 14 amino acids. Germline CDR1 is LNHDA and CDR2 is SQIVND (reference sequence). Profiled with immunoSEQ multiplex PCR; TCRdb holds only in-frame clones, not every one. The data show about 84,000 clones, 65% to 85% seen once. The specimen comprised PBMCs, sampled in a trial of ipilimumab plus nivolumab as post-transplant consolidation. This chain connects TRBV19 to TRBJ2-5; 10 positions match TRBD1. The J call may be faulty, since TRBJ2-7 better matches the DNA end. The source is a male donor with diffuse large B-cell lymphoma. In DNA form, the CDR3 reads TGTGCCAGTAGTATGGACAGGGGGTCCTACGAGCAGTACTTC. Protein sequence: CASSMDRGSYEQYF.